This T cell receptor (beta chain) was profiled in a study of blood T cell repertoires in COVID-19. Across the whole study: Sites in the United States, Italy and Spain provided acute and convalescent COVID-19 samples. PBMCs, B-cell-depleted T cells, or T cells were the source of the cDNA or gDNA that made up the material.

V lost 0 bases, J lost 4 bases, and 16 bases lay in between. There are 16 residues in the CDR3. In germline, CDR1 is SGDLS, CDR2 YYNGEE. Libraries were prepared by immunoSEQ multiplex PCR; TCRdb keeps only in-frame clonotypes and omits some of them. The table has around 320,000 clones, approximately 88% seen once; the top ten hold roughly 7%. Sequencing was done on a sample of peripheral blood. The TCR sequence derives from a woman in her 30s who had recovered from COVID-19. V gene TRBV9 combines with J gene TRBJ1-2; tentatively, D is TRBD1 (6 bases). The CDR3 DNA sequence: TGTGCCAGCAGCGTAGGGGATGGGGGGGCCAGCTATGGCTACACCTTC. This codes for CASSVGDGGASYGYTF.